This T cell receptor beta chain was sequenced during a study of cytomegalovirus exposure and HLA in healthy donors (TCRdb year 2017). Context from the whole study: The 666 repertoires of the first cohort and the 95 to 150 validation repertoires were produced on the same platform, according to a later analysis. The aim of the study was to test whether cataloging public T cell receptors could identify signatures of past pathogen exposure. Along with the roughly 670-subject first cohort, a separate validation cohort of some 130 different subjects was used. To predict cytomegalovirus infection status, the study brought together high-throughput TCR immunosequencing, statistical association of individual TCRs with disease status, and machine learning. On the study overall, not on this receptor specifically: While some public TCRs were present in many individuals, most TCR sequences turned up only very rarely across donors. A later analysis had no HLA typing for the validation cohort, so co-occurrence there was scored across all 110 or so repertoires. A few of the identified cytomegalovirus-associated TCR beta chains were confirmed in vitro to be specific for cytomegalovirus antigens. In a later analysis, TCRs clustered in the first cohort were found to also tend to co-occur in the approximately 120 validation repertoires, with over 90% of cluster scores above 0. The authors suggested that the approach could potentially be extended to other disease states and immunological phenotypes. A total of roughly 160 TCR beta chains were listed by the study as associated with cytomegalovirus. The classifier was reported to diagnose cytomegalovirus status with high specificity and sensitivity in both the original cohort and the validation cohort.

Libraries were made using the immunoSEQ multiplex PCR assay. As for the authors' bioinformatics: A statistical classification framework was built to diagnose cytomegalovirus status from the catalog of TCR beta chain sequences. TCRdb took this table from immuneACCESS and kept in-frame rearrangements with V and J called. Such tables lack part of the clones; where checked against another copy, unresolved V genes explain under half of the gap, and the rest is unexplained. V and J calls and clone size are those listed in that table; D and trimming were worked out from the DNA. The sample yields 95,000 to 150,000 clones; approximately 90% were counted once. The ten largest clones capture roughly 2% of the sample. For CDR1 and CDR2, the germline V gene lists SNHLY and FYNNEI. V sheds 8 bases and J sheds 0 bases, leaving 16 bases between their ends. The CDR3 contains 15 residues, cysteine and phenylalanine counted. CDR3 DNA is the only sequence kept; it has 45 bases, read in frame from the first base.

To note about this clone: This receptor's antigen is unknown. Base qualities are not at hand, and no much larger clone is one base apart.

The donors were included in the validation cohort of some 120 subjects, a group kept apart from the approximately 700-subject first cohort. Recombination connected TRBV2 to TRBJ1-1; perhaps TRBD1 is the D gene, with 6 bases matching. The origin of this receptor is a woman between 18 and 30 years old in good health and CMV-seronegative. Sequencing was done on a sample of PBMCs. CDR3 region: CASGRRGVMNTEAFF. The DNA sequence is given as TGTGCCAGCGGGCGCAGGGGCGTCATGAACACTGAAGCTTTCTTT.